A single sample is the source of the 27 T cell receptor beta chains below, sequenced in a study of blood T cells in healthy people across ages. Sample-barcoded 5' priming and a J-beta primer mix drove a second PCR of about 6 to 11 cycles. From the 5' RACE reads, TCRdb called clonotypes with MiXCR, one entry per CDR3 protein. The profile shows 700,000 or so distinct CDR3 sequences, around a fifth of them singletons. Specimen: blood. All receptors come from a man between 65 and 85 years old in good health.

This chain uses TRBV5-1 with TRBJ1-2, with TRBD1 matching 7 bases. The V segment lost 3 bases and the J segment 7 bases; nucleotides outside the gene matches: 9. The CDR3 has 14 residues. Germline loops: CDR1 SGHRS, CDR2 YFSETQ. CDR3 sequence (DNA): TGCGCCAGCAGCTACAGAACACAGGGGTCTGGCTACACCTTC. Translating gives CASSYRTQGSGYTF.

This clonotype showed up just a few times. CDR3 coding DNA: TGTGCCAGCAGTCCTATTGCAGGCGGCGCCCTTTACAATGAGCAGTTCTTC. Its protein is CASSPIAGGALYNEQFF. The chain carries TRBV12-3 or TRBV12-4 and TRBJ2-5, with D unresolved. The tail of the sequence fits TRBJ2-1 better, so the J call may be wrong. The CDR3 loop spans 17 amino acids.

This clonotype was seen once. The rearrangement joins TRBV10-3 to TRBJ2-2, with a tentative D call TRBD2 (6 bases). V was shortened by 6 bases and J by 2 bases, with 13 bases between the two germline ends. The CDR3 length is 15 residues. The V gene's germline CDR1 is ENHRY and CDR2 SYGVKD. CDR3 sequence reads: CAIRSGSPNTGELFF. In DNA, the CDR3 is TGTGCCATCAGAAGCGGGTCCCCTAACACCGGGGAGCTGTTTTTT.

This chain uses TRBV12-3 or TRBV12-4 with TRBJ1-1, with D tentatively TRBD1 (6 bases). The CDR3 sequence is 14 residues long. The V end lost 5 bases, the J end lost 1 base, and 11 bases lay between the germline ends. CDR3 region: CASSTGRGNTEAFF. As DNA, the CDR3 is TGTGCCAGCAGTACAGGGCGGGGGAACACTGAAGCTTTCTTT.

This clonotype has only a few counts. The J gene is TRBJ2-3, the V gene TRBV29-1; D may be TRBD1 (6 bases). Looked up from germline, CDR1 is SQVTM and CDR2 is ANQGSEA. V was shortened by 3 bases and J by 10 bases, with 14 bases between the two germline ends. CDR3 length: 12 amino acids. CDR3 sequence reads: CSVEDSVPSQYF. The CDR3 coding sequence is TGCAGCGTTGAGGACAGCGTCCCGTCGCAGTATTTT.

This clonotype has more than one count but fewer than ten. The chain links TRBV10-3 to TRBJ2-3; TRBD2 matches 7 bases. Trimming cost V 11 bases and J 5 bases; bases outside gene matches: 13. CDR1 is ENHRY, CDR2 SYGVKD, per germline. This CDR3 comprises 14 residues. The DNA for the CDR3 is TGTGCCTCCGGCCCGGGGGGATCTGAAGATACGCAGTATTTT. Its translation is CASGPGGSEDTQYF.

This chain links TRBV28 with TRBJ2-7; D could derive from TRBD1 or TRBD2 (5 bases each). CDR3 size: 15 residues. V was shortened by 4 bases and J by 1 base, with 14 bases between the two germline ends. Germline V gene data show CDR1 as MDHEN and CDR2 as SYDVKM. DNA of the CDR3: TGTGCCAGCAGTTCCGCGAGGGACCCATCCTACGAGCAGTACTTC. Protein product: CASSSARDPSYEQYF.

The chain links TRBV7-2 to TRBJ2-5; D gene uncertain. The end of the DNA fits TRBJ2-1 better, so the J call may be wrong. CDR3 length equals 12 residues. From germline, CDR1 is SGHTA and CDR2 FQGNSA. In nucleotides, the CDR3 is TGTGCCAGCAGCTCGAACCACAATGAGCAGTTCTTC. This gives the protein CASSSNHNEQFF.

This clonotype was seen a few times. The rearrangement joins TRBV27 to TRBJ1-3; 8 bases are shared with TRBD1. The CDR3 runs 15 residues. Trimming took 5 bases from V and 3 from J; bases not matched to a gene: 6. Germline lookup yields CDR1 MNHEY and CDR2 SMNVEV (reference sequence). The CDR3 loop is CASSVDRGRGNTIYF. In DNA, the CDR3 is TGTGCCAGCAGTGTAGACAGGGGACGTGGAAACACCATATATTTT.

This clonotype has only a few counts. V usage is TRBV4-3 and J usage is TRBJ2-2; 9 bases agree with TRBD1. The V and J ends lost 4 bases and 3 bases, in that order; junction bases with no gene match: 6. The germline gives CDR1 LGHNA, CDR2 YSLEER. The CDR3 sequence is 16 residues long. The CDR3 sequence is CASSPPGTGYTGELFF. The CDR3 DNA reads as TGCGCCAGCAGCCCCCCGGGGACAGGGTACACCGGGGAGCTGTTTTTT.

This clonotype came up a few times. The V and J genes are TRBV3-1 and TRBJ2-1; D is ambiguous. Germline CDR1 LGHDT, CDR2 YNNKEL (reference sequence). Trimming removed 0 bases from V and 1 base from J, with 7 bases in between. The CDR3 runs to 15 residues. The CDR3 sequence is CASSQEPPSYNEQFF. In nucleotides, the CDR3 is TGTGCCAGCAGCCAAGAGCCTCCGTCCTACAATGAGCAGTTCTTC.

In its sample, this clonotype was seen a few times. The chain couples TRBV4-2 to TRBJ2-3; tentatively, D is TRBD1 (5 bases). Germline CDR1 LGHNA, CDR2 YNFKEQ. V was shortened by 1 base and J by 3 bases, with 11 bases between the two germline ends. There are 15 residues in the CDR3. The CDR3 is CASSQVGLGTDTQYF. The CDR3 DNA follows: TGTGCCAGCAGCCAAGTGGGGCTTGGGACAGATACGCAGTATTTT.

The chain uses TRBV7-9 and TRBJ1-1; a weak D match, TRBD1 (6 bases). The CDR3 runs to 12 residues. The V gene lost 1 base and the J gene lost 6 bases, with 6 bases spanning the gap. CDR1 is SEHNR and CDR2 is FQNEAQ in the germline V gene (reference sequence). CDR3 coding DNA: TGTGCCAGCAGCTTAGAGGGGGCTGAAGCTTTCTTT. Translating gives CASSLEGAEAFF. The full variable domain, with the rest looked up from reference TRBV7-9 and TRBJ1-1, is DTGVSQNPRHKITKRGQNVTFRCDPISEHNRLYWYRQTLGQGPEFLTYFQNEAQLEKSRLLSDRFSAERPKGSFSTLEIQRTEQGDSAMYLCASSLEGAEAFFGQGTRLTVV.

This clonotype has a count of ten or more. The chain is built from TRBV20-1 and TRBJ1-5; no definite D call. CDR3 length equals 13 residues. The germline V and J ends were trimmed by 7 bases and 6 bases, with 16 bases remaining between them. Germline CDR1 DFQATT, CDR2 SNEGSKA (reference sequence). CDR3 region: CSVLQEGGQPQHF. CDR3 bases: TGCAGTGTTTTGCAGGAAGGTGGTCAGCCCCAGCATTTT.

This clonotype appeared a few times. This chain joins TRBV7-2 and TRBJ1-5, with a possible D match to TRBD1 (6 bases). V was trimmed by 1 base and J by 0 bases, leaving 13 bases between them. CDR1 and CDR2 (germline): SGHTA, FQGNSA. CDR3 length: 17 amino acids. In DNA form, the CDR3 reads TGTGCCAGCAGCTTAGGGGGGCAGTCGGATAGCAATCAGCCCCAGCATTTT. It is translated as CASSLGGQSDSNQPQHF.

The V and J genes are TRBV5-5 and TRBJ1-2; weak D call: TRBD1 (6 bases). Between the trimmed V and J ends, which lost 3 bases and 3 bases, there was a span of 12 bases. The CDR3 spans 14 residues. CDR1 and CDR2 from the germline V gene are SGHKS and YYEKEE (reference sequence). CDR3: CASSSTGRYYGYTF. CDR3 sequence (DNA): TGTGCCAGCAGCTCCACAGGGAGGTACTATGGCTACACCTTC.

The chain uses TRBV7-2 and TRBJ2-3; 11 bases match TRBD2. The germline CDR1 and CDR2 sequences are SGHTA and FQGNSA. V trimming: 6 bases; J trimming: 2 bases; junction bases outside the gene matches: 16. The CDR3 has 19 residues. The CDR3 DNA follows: TGTGCCAGCAGGCTAGGGAGAAGTAGCGGGAGGGGTGTCACAGATACGCAGTATTTT. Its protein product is CASRLGRSSGRGVTDTQYF.

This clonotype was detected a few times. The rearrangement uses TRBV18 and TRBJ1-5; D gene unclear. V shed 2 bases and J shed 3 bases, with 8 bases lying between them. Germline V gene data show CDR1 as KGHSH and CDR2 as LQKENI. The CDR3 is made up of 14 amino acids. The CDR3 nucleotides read TGTGCCAGCTCACCAGGCAGAGACAATCAGCCCCAGCATTTT. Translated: CASSPGRDNQPQHF.

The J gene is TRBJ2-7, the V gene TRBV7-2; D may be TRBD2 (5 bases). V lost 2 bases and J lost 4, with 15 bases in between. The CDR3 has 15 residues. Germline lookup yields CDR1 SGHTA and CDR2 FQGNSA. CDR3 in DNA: TGTGCCAGCAGCTTATATTCCGGGGTCGTATACGAGCAGTACTTC. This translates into CASSLYSGVVYEQYF.

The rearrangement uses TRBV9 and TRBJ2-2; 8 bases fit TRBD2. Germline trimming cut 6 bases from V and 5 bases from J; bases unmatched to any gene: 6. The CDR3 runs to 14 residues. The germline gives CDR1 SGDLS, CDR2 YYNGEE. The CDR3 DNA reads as TGTGCCAGCACCTGGGGACTAGATACCGGGGAGCTGTTTTTT. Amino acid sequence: CASTWGLDTGELFF.

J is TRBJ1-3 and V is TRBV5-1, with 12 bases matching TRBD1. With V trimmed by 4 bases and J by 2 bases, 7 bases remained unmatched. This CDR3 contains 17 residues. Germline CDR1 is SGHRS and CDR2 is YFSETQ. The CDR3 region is CASSTGTGGQTGNTIYF. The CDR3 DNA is TGCGCCAGCAGCACCGGGACAGGGGGCCAAACTGGAAACACCATATATTTT.

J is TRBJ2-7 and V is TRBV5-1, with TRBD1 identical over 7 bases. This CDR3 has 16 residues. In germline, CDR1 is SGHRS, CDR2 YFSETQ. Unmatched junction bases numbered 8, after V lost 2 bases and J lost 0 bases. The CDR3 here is CASSFTRQGGSYEQYF. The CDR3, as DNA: TGCGCCAGCAGCTTTACGCGACAGGGTGGCTCCTACGAGCAGTACTTC.

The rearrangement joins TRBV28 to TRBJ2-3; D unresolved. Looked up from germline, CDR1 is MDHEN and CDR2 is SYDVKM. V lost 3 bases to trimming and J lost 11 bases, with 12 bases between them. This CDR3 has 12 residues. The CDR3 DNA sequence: TGTGCCAGCAGTTTGTCTCGCGGAGTGCAGTATTTT. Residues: CASSLSRGVQYF.

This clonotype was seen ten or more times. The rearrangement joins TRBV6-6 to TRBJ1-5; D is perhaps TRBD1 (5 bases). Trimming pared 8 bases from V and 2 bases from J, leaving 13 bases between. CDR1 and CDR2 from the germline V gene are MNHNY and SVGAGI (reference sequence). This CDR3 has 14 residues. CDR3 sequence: CASSQARGNQPQHF. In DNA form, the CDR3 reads TGTGCCAGCTCACAGGCTAGGGGCAATCAGCCCCAGCATTTT.

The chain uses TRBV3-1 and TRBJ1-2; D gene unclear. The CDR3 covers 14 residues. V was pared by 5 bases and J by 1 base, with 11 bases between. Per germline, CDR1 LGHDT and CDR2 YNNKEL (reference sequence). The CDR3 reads CASSSGPINYGYTF. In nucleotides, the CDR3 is TGTGCCAGCAGCTCAGGACCGATTAACTATGGCTACACCTTC.

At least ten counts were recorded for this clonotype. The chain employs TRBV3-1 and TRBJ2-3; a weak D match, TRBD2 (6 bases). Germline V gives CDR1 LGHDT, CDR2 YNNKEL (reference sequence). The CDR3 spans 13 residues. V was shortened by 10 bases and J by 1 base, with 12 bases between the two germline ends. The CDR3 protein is CATNSGGTDTQYF. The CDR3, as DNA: TGTGCCACCAATAGCGGAGGCACAGATACGCAGTATTTT.

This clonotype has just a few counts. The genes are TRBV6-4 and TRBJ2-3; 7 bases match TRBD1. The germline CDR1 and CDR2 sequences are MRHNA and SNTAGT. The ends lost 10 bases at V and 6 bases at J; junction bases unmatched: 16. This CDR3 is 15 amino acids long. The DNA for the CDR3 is TGTGCCACAAGGGCGACAGGGAATATCGGGGATACGCAGTATTTT. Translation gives CATRATGNIGDTQYF.